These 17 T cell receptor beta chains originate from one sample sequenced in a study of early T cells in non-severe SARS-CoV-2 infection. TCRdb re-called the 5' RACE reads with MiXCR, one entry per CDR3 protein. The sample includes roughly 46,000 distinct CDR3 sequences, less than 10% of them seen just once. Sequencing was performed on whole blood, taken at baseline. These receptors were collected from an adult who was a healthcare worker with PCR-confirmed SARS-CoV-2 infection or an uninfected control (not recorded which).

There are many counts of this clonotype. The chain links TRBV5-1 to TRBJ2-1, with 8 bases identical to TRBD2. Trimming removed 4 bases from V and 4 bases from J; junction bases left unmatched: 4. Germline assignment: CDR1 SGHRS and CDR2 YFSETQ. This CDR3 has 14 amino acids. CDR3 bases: TGCGCCAGCAGCCAGGGCGGGGGGTACAATGAGCAGTTCTTC. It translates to CASSQGGGYNEQFF.

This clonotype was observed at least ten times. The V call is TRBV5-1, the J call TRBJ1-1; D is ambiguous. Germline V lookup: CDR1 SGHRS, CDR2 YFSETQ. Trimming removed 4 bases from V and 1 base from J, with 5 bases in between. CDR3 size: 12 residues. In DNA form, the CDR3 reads TGCGCCAGCAGCGAGCAGAACACTGAAGCTTTCTTT. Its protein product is CASSEQNTEAFF.

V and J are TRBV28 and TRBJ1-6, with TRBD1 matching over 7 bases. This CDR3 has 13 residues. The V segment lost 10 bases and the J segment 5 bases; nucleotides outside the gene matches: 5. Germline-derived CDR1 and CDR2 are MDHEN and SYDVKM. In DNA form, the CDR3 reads TGTGCCACGAGACAGGGAAATAATTCACCCCTCCACTTT. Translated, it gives CATRQGNNSPLHF.

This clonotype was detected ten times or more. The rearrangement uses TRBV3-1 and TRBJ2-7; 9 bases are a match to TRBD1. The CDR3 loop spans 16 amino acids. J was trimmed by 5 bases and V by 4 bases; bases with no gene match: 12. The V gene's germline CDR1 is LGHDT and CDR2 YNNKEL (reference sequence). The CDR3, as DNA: TGTGCCAGCAGCCGTCGTCGGGGACAGGGATCCAACGAGCAGTACTTC. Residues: CASSRRRGQGSNEQYF.

CDR3 in amino acids: CASSSLTENEKLFF. The CDR3 region has the DNA TGTGCCAGCAGTTCTTTGACGGAAAATGAAAAACTGTTTTTT. This sequence joins TRBV12-3 or TRBV12-4 and TRBJ1-4, with D unresolved. V lost 4 bases, J lost 5 bases, and 11 bases lay in between. This CDR3 comprises 14 residues.

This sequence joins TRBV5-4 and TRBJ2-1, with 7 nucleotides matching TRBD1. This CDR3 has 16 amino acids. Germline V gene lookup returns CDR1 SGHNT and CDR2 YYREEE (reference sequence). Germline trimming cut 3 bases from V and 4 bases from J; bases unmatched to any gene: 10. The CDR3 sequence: CASSSGRDRQYNEQFF. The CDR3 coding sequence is TGTGCCAGCAGCTCCGGACGGGACAGACAATACAATGAGCAGTTCTTC. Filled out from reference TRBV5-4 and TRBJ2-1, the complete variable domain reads ETGVTQSPTHLIKTRGQQVTLRCSSQSGHNTVSWYQQALGQGPQFIFQYYREEENGRGNFPPRFSGLQFPNYSSELNVNALELDDSALYLCASSSGRDRQYNEQFFGPGTRLTVL.

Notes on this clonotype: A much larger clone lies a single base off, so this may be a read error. The CDR3: CTSSFLAGGPANEQFF. CDR3 DNA sequence: TGCACCAGCAGCTTCCTAGCGGGAGGGCCCGCCAATGAGCAGTTCTTC. This chain connects TRBV5-1 to TRBJ2-1; 12 nucleotides match TRBD2. This CDR3 is 16 amino acids long. CDR1 and CDR2 (germline): SGHRS, YFSETQ.

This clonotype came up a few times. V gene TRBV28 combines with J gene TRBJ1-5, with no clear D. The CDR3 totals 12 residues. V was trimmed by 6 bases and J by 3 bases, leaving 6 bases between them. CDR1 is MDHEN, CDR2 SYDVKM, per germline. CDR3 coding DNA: TGTGCCAGCAGACAGACCAATCAGCCCCAGCATTTT. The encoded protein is CASRQTNQPQHF.

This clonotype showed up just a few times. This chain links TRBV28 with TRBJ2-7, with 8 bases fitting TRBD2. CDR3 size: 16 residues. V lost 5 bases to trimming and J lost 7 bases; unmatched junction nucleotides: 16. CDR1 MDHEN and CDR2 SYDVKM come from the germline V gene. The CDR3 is CASSVGGLASFGEQYF. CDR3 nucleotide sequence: TGTGCCAGCAGTGTAGGAGGACTAGCATCCTTCGGTGAGCAGTACTTC.

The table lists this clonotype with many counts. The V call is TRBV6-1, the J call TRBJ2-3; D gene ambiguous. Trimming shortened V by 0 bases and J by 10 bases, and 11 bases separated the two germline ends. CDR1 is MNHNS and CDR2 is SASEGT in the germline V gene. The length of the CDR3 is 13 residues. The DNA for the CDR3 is TGTGCCAGCAGTGAAGCAGAGGTCCAGCCGCAGTATTTT. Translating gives CASSEAEVQPQYF.

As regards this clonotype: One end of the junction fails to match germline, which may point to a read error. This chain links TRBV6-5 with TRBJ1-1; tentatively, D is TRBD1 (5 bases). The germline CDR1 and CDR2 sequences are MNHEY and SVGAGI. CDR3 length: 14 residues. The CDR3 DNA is TGTGCCAGCAGATCAACAGGTAGCCGGGATGAAGTTTTCTTT. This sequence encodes CASRSTGSRDEVFF.

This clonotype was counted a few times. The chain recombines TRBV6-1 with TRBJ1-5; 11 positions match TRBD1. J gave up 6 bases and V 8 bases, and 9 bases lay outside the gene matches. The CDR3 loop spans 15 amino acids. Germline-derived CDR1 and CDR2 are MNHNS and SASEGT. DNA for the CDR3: TGTGCCAGCTGCTCCCGGACAGGGGGCTTTCAGCCCCAGCATTTT. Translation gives CASCSRTGGFQPQHF.

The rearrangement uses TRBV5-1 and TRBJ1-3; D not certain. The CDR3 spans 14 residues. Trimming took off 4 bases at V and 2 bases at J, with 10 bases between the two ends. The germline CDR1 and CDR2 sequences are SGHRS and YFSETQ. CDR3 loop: CASSPGQAGNTIYF. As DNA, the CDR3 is TGCGCCAGCAGCCCCGGGCAGGCTGGAAACACCATATATTTT.

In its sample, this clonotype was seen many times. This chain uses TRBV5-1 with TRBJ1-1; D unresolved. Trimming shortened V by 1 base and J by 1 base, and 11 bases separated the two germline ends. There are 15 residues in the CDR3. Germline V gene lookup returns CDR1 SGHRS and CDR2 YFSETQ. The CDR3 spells CASSLPRETNTEAFF. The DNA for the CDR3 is TGCGCCAGCAGCTTGCCGCGTGAAACGAACACTGAAGCTTTCTTT.

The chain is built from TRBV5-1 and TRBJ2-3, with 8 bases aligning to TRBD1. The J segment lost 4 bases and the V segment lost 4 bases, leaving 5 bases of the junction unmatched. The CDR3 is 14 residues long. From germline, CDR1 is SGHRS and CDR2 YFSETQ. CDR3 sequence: CASSVGQEPDTQYF. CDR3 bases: TGCGCCAGCAGCGTGGGACAGGAGCCAGATACGCAGTATTTT.

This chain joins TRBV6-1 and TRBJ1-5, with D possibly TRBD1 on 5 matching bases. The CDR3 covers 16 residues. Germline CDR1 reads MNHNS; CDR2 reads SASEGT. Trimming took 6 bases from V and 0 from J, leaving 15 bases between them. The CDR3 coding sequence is TGTGCCAGCAGACCCGGAGCGGGGGATAGCAATCAGCCCCAGCATTTT. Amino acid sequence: CASRPGAGDSNQPQHF.

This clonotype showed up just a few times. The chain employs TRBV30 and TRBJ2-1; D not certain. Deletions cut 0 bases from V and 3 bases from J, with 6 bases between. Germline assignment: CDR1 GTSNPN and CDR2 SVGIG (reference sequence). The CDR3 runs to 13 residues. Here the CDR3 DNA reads TGTGCCTGGAGTGTCAACATCTACAATGAGCAGTTCTTC. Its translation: CAWSVNIYNEQFF.